The present TCR beta chain was sequenced within a study of blood T cell repertoires in COVID-19. Participant age was about 18 to 100 years, and participants resided in fewer than 30 US areas. Two negative PCRs, clearance, or symptom resolution characterized the recovered Cohort 3 donors. TCRdb's table, derived via immunoSEQ multiplex PCR, lists solely in-frame clones and lacks some. The sample includes 150,000 to 200,000 clones, more than 70% seen only once; the top ten take around 6.2%. The source is a man aged 35 to 55 who had recovered from COVID-19. The specimen sequenced was PBMCs or T cells enriched from blood (not recorded which).

CDR3 region: CASRSGTARSEQFF. The DNA for the CDR3 is TGTGCCAGCAGGTCCGGGACAGCAAGAAGTGAGCAGTTCTTC. The gene calls are TRBV2 and TRBJ2-1, with TRBD1 matching 7 bases. J was trimmed by 9 bases and V by 6 bases; bases with no gene match: 11. Germline V gene data show CDR1 as SNHLY and CDR2 as FYNNEI. CDR3 length equals 14 residues. The full variable domain, with the rest looked up from reference TRBV2 and TRBJ2-1, is EPEVTQTPSHQVTQMGQEVILRCVPISNHLYFYWYRQILGQKVEFLVSFYNNEISEKSEIFDDQFSVERPDGSNFTLKIRSTKLEDSAMYFCASRSGTARSEQFFGPGTRLTVL.